This T cell receptor (beta chain) was identified during a study of cytomegalovirus exposure and HLA in healthy donors. The assay was immunoSEQ multiplex PCR, and TCRdb's table has in-frame clones only and misses some. The data show about 130,000 clones, roughly 86% seen once. The CDR3 loop spans 13 amino acids. This sequence originates from a man between 25 and 39 years old in good health and CMV-seronegative. This chain uses TRBV21-1 with TRBJ2-7; the table gives TRBD2 as D, unverified against the DNA. TRBV21-1 is termed a pseudogene. The sample was PBMCs. For the CDR3, the DNA is TGTGCCACCACTCCTGCGGGGTCCTACGAGCAGTACTTC. This translates into CATTPAGSYEQYF.